This entry concerns a single TCR beta chain. In the naive CD8 group, cells lacked CD45RO and were positively selected for CCR7, so terminally differentiated effector memory CD45RA+ cells were left out. Germline CDR1 and CDR2: MNHEY and SMNVEV (reference sequence). Trimming removed 2 bases from V and 0 bases from J, with 11 bases in between. The CDR3 extends over 17 amino acids. The sample comes from a study of shared clonotypes between healthy human individuals. The data were produced by immunoSEQ multiplex PCR, yet TCRdb's version contains in-frame clones alone and is incomplete. The sample includes about 2 million clones, about 95% of them seen just once.

This TCR came from a man between 18 and 35 years old in good health. The chain uses TRBV27 and TRBJ1-6; D ambiguous. Sequenced input: naive CD8+ T cells sorted from blood. CDR3 DNA: TGTGCCAGCAGTTTAAGTACCGCGAGCTCCTATAATTCACCCCTCCACTTT. It codes for CASSLSTASSYNSPLHF.